Below are 26 T cell receptor beta chains sequenced from a single sample in a study of T cell repertoires in cytomegalovirus infection. TCRdb reanalysed the reads using MiXCR and keeps one entry per CDR3 protein. The sample records some 920,000 distinct CDR3 sequences, 30% to 40% being singletons. Their target antigens are unknown. Sequences were derived from cultured CD8+ T cells from PBMCs, sampled from culture after CMV antigen stimulation. The receptors were gathered from a human donor in good health (CMV status not recorded). Some clones in this sample may be carry-over from other donors' samples.

The gene calls are TRBV27 and TRBJ2-7; D is unclear. The CDR3 is 13 residues long. The germline CDR1 and CDR2 sequences are MNHEY and SMNVEV (reference sequence). The V end lost 3 bases, the J end lost 4 bases, and 10 bases lay between the germline ends. The CDR3, as DNA: TGTGCCAGCAGTTTTGGGGAAAGATACGAGCAGTACTTC. It specifies CASSFGERYEQYF.

This clonotype was seen a few times. This chain joins TRBV6-5 and TRBJ2-5, with TRBD2 as a possible D gene (6 bases). From germline, CDR1 is MNHEY and CDR2 SVGAGI. V was pared by 0 bases and J by 3 bases, with 11 bases between. This CDR3 is built from 15 residues. The CDR3 DNA sequence: TGTGCCAGCAGTTACTCGTGGGGGGAAAAAGAGACCCAGTACTTC. This sequence encodes CASSYSWGEKETQYF.

This chain connects TRBV12-5 to TRBJ1-1, with unresolved D. Trimming removed 1 base from V and 0 bases from J, with 9 bases in between. From germline, CDR1 is LGHNT and CDR2 FRNRAP. The CDR3 totals 15 residues. CDR3 DNA: TGTGCTAGTGGTTTGGGGTGGAACCTGAACACTGAAGCTTTCTTT. Amino acids: CASGLGWNLNTEAFF.

The genes are TRBV20-1 and TRBJ2-7; weak D call: TRBD1 (6 bases). The germline V and J ends were trimmed by 1 base and 0 bases, with 16 bases remaining between them. This CDR3 comprises 16 residues. Germline values: CDR1 DFQATT, CDR2 SNEGSKA (reference sequence). The CDR3: CSARGLAGESSYEQYV. CDR3 DNA: TGCAGTGCTAGAGGGCTAGCAGGGGAGAGCTCCTACGAGCAGTACGTC.

This clonotype has only a few counts. V is TRBV11-3 and J is TRBJ2-3, with 14 bases matching TRBD2. The length of the CDR3 is 18 residues. Germline CDR1 SGHNT, CDR2 YENEEA. Trimming removed 5 bases from V and 0 bases from J; junction bases left unmatched: 7. This chain's CDR3 is CASSPGTSGGASTDTQYF. The CDR3 DNA is TGTGCCAGCAGCCCCGGGACTAGCGGGGGAGCTAGCACAGATACGCAGTATTTT.

The chain is built from TRBV7-9 and TRBJ2-3; 8 bases map to TRBD1. The CDR3 totals 15 residues. With 5 bases clipped from V and 2 bases from J, the junction kept 6 bases outside the gene matches. In germline, CDR1 is SEHNR, CDR2 FQNEAQ (reference sequence). The chain's CDR3 is CASSRSDRATDTQYF. CDR3 nucleotides: TGTGCCAGCAGCCGGTCGGACAGGGCCACAGATACGCAGTATTTT.

This clonotype has a count of ten or more. The V call is TRBV7-2, the J call TRBJ2-3; 11 bases fit TRBD2. The trim removed 2 bases at V and 3 bases at J, leaving 7 bases unmatched. Germline V CDR1 and CDR2: SGHTA, FQGNSA. CDR3 size: 17 residues. The CDR3 DNA reads as TGTGCCAGCAGCTTATTAGCGGGGGGGCCTGGAACAGATACGCAGTATTTT. Translation: CASSLLAGGPGTDTQYF. Supplemented by reference TRBV7-2 and TRBJ2-3, the full variable domain reads GAGVSQSPSNKVTEKGKDVELRCDPISGHTALYWYRQSLGQGLEFLIYFQGNSAPDKSGLPSDRFSAERTGGSVSTLTIQRTQQEDSAVYLCASSLLAGGPGTDTQYFGPGTRLTVL.

This chain joins TRBV6-1 and TRBJ2-7; 8 nucleotides match TRBD1. Germline V gives CDR1 MNHNS, CDR2 SASEGT. V shed 5 bases, J shed 6 bases, and the junction held 9 bases outside the gene matches. The CDR3 has 14 residues. DNA for the CDR3: TGTGCCAGCAGTCAACCGGGACAGGTCTTCGAGCAGTACGTC. Amino acids: CASSQPGQVFEQYV.

V and J are TRBV28 and TRBJ2-5; possible D gene TRBD1, 6 bases. The germline CDR1 and CDR2 sequences are MDHEN and SYDVKM. The CDR3 covers 14 residues. Trimming pared 3 bases from V and 1 base from J, leaving 9 bases between. CDR3: CASSFEQGQETQYF. The CDR3 nucleotides read TGTGCCAGCAGTTTTGAACAGGGCCAAGAGACCCAGTACTTC. Based on the CDR3 plus reference TRBV28 and TRBJ2-5, the full variable domain is DVKVTQSSRYLVKRTGEKVFLECVQDMDHENMFWYRQDPGLGLRLIYFSYDVKMKEKGDIPEGYSVSREKKERFSLILESASTNQTSMYLCASSFEQGQETQYFGPGTRLLVL.

The chain is built from TRBV19 and TRBJ2-4; D perhaps matches TRBD1 (5 bases). Germline V gene data show CDR1 as LNHDA and CDR2 as SQIVND (reference sequence). The length of the CDR3 is 16 residues. Trimming removed 3 bases from V and 0 bases from J, with 12 bases in between. CDR3 sequence reads: CASSIPAGIAKNIQYF. The CDR3 bases are TGTGCCAGTAGTATCCCGGCAGGGATAGCCAAAAACATTCAGTACTTC. Looking up the rest from reference TRBV19 and TRBJ2-4 gives the full variable domain: DGGITQSPKYLFRKEGQNVTLSCEQNLNHDAMYWYRQDPGQGLRLIYYSQIVNDFQKGDIAEGYSVSREKKESFPLTVTSAQKNPTAFYLCASSIPAGIAKNIQYFGAGTRLSVL.

The V call is TRBV29-1, the J call TRBJ2-5, with D uncertain. This CDR3 is built from 14 residues. Germline CDR1 is SQVTM and CDR2 is ANQGSEA. Trimming pared 4 bases from V and 0 bases from J, leaving 12 bases between. Here the CDR3 DNA reads TGCAGCGTTGGGGCCGGGCGAGACCAAGAGACCCAGTACTTC. Translated, it gives CSVGAGRDQETQYF.

This clonotype has a handful of counts. V is TRBV27 and J is TRBJ1-3, with D perhaps TRBD1 (6 bases). The germline CDR1 and CDR2 sequences are MNHEY and SMNVEV (reference sequence). V shed 6 bases and J shed 0 bases, with 15 bases lying between them. The CDR3 is 16 residues long. This CDR3 reads CASRGNTGISGNTIYF. CDR3 nucleotides: TGTGCCAGCAGGGGGAACACAGGGATCTCTGGAAACACCATATATTTT.

This clonotype was recorded at least ten times. The rearrangement links TRBV6-2 or TRBV6-3 to TRBJ2-1; D call uncertain. V was clipped by 3 bases and J by 3 bases, with 6 bases between them. CDR3 length: 13 amino acids. Germline CDR1 is MNHEY and CDR2 is SVGEGT. CDR3 DNA sequence: TGTGCCAGCAGTTATACCTACTACAATGAGCAGTTCTTC. This translates into CASSYTYYNEQFF.

The chain couples TRBV19 to TRBJ2-7, with D uncertain. V was pared by 0 bases and J by 0 bases, with 6 bases between. CDR3 length equals 14 residues. The germline gives CDR1 LNHDA, CDR2 SQIVND (reference sequence). CDR3 sequence (DNA): TGTGCCAGTAGTATAGATAGGAGCTCCTACGAGCAGTACTTC. Protein sequence: CASSIDRSSYEQYF.

In the case of this clonotype: A junction end diverges from the germline sequence, so it may reflect a read error. The chain has TRBV4-1 and TRBJ2-1; 10 nucleotides line up with TRBD1. The CDR3 sequence is 17 residues long. Germline CDR1 MGHRA, CDR2 YSYEKL. The CDR3 spells CASSQASGTGVINEQFF. Here the CDR3 DNA reads TGTGCCAGCAGCCAAGCTTCCGGGACAGGGGTTATCAATGAGCAGTTCTTC.

This chain links TRBV6-5 with TRBJ2-7; D call uncertain. The CDR3 sequence is 13 residues long. Germline CDR1 is MNHEY and CDR2 is SVGAGI. Trimming left V 0 bases short and J 3 bases short, with 6 bases between. This CDR3 is CASSYSGIYEQYF. Written as DNA, the CDR3 is TGTGCCAGCAGTTACTCCGGCATCTACGAGCAGTACTTC.

On this clonotype: As the CDR3 is not closed by the conserved phenylalanine or tryptophan, this likely results from a read error. V usage is TRBV2 and J usage is TRBJ1-5, with 7 bases aligning to TRBD1. Losses at the gene ends were 6 bases for V and 1 base for J; bases not matched to a gene: 9. Germline V CDR1 and CDR2: SNHLY, FYNNEI. This CDR3 contains 16 residues. The CDR3 nucleotides are TGTGCCAGCAGCCACGACATGGGACAGAGCAATCAGCCCCAGCATTCT. Translated: CASSHDMGQSNQPQHS.

In nucleotides, the CDR3 is TGTGCCAGATGGGACACCTATGGCTACACCTTC. Translating gives CARWDTYGYTF. The rearrangement joins TRBV10-3 to TRBJ1-2, with D possibly TRBD1 on 6 matching bases. The CDR3 contains 11 residues. Per germline, CDR1 ENHRY and CDR2 SYGVKD. V was clipped by 10 bases and J by 4 bases, with 10 bases between them.

This clonotype was seen more than once but under ten times. CDR3 sequence: CASRLLMAGGGSDTQYF. The CDR3 DNA reads as TGTGCCAGCAGACTACTAATGGCGGGGGGTGGCTCAGATACGCAGTATTTT. V gene TRBV27 combines with J gene TRBJ2-3, with 8 positions matching TRBD2. The CDR3 spans 17 residues. From germline, CDR1 is MNHEY and CDR2 SMNVEV (reference sequence). The ends lost 6 bases at V and 4 bases at J; junction bases unmatched: 15.

Of note for this clonotype: Possible read error: a much larger clone is one base away. J is TRBJ2-6 and V is TRBV6-1; the D is unclear. CDR1 is MNHNS, CDR2 SASEGT, per germline. CDR3 length equals 15 residues. The CDR3 protein is CANSDWGSGANVLTF. Written as DNA, the CDR3 is TGTGCCAACAGTGATTGGGGCTCTGGGGCCAACGTCCTGACTTTC.

DNA for the CDR3: TGTGCCAGCAGCACCCGACAGGCAAATTCACCCCTCCACTTT. This sequence encodes CASSTRQANSPLHF. This chain joins TRBV9 and TRBJ1-6, with D perhaps TRBD1 (6 bases). Germline values: CDR1 SGDLS, CDR2 YYNGEE. CDR3 size: 14 residues. With 4 bases removed from V and 7 bases from J, the gap between germline ends came to 12 bases.

This clonotype has just a few counts. V gene TRBV5-6 combines with J gene TRBJ1-6; D not certain. V gave up 0 bases and J gave up 9 bases, with 7 bases separating them. Germline assignment: CDR1 SGHDT and CDR2 YYEEEE. The CDR3 covers 13 residues. CDR3 region: CASSLVPLSPLHF. As DNA, the CDR3 is TGTGCCAGCAGCTTGGTGCCGCTTTCACCCCTCCACTTT. The variable domain in full, with the rest retrieved from reference TRBV5-6 and TRBJ1-6, is DAGVTQSPTHLIKTRGQQVTLRCSPKSGHDTVSWYQQALGQGPQFIFQYYEEEERQRGNFPDRFSGHQFPNYSSELNVNALLLGDSALYLCASSLVPLSPLHFGNGTRLTVT.

This clonotype was detected many times. The CDR3 spells CASSPFFWPQHF. The CDR3 nucleotides read TGTGCCAGCAGTCCCTTCTTTTGGCCCCAGCATTTT. The J gene is TRBJ1-5, the V gene TRBV6-6, with D uncertain. This CDR3 comprises 12 residues. The V and J ends lost 5 bases and 9 bases respectively, with 11 bases between them. The V gene's germline CDR1 is MNHNY and CDR2 SVGAGI (reference sequence).

The sample holds a few counts of this clonotype. The V call is TRBV11-3, the J call TRBJ2-7; D gene unclear. V was shortened by 1 base and J by 5 bases, with 21 bases between the two germline ends. Germline lookup yields CDR1 SGHNT and CDR2 YENEEA. The CDR3 loop spans 17 amino acids. CDR3 in amino acids: CASSLVTGPKRMDEQYV. Written as DNA, the CDR3 is TGTGCCAGCAGCTTAGTGACCGGGCCGAAGAGGATGGACGAGCAGTACGTC.

A few counts support this clonotype. The CDR3: CAIFTGDLYGYTF. The CDR3 DNA follows: TGTGCCATCTTTACGGGCGACCTCTATGGCTACACCTTC. The chain has TRBV10-3 and TRBJ1-2; D not resolved. Per germline, CDR1 ENHRY and CDR2 SYGVKD. V was shortened by 8 bases and J by 4 bases, with 14 bases between the two germline ends. CDR3 length: 13 amino acids.

The rearrangement joins TRBV4-3 to TRBJ2-7; D might be TRBD2 (5 bases). Trimming took 1 base from V and 3 from J, leaving 13 bases between them. Germline V gives CDR1 LGHNA, CDR2 YSLEER. CDR3 length: 15 amino acids. This chain's CDR3 is CASSQGHGAGYEQYV. The CDR3, as DNA: TGCGCCAGCAGCCAAGGACACGGCGCGGGCTACGAGCAGTACGTC.